Below, one T cell receptor beta chain is given with its context. Its target is not known. This entry is derived from a study of cytomegalovirus exposure and HLA in healthy donors. Findings and limits, study-wide: Later analysis identified 15,000 to 20,000 TCR beta sequences associated with HLA alleles, using a false discovery rate threshold of 0.05. Previous analysis showed most TCR beta V segments were productive about 87% or about 30% of the time. Donor immune exposure was known only as CMV serostatus.

CDR3 size: 14 residues. Trimming removed 2 bases from V and 3 bases from J; junction bases left unmatched: 3. Germline V CDR1 and CDR2: MNHEY, SVGAGI. Amplification used 60 Vbeta primers and 13 Jbeta primers. Original methodology: The authors later counted 70 million to 80 million unique TCR beta chains, some 9.9 million of them shared. Sequencing used immunoSEQ multiplex PCR; TCRdb keeps in-frame clones, though not all of them. V and J calls and clone size are given by that table; D and trimming were obtained from the DNA. Altogether some 150,000 clones are present, approximately 80% being singletons, with the ten largest covering approximately 1.5%.

The chain carries TRBV6-5 and TRBJ2-7, with 8 bases aligning to TRBD1. This clonotype was obtained from a woman aged 40 to 50 in good health and CMV-seronegative. What was sequenced was PBMCs. The CDR3 DNA is TGTGCCAGCAGTTACACGACAGGGGTCTACGAGCAGTACTTC. As protein: CASSYTTGVYEQYF.